Listed below are T cell receptor beta chains from one sample, sequenced in a study of CXCR3-negative and CXCR3-positive naive CD8 T cells. Reanalyzing the 5' RACE reads, TCRdb keeps one entry per CDR3 protein, without DNA. This table holds about 89,000 distinct CDR3 sequences. Material for sequencing was naive CXCR3+ CD8+ T cells from blood. The receptor set was obtained from a human donor in good health. Some clones in this sample may be carry-over from other donors' samples. Each CDR3 is given with its conserved first and last residue.

J gene: TRBJ1-1
V gene: TRBV28
CDR3 protein: CASIGDSPRTEAFF

J gene: TRBJ2-3
V gene: TRBV6-5
CDR3 protein: CASSYVEGDTQYF

J gene: TRBJ1-1
V gene: TRBV5-1
CDR3 protein: CASSLYRMNTEAFF

J gene: TRBJ2-1
V gene: TRBV5-3
CDR3 protein: CARSLIPTETEDEQFF

J gene: TRBJ2-2
V gene: TRBV28
CDR3 protein: CASSPTRGPGELFF

J gene: TRBJ2-5
V gene: TRBV28
CDR3 protein: CASSLEGGETQYF

J gene: TRBJ2-3
V gene: TRBV7-8
CDR3 protein: CASSLGGAGVSTDTQYF

J gene: TRBJ2-7
V gene: TRBV7-9
CDR3 protein: CASSLARTNQAPYF

J gene: TRBJ2-7
V gene: TRBV29-1
CDR3 protein: CSVAAGPSYEQYF

J gene: TRBJ2-7
V gene: TRBV7-9
CDR3 protein: CASSEKVGNEYEQYF

J gene: TRBJ2-7
V gene: TRBV3-1
CDR3 protein: CASSQDLDSYEQYF

J gene: TRBJ2-7
V gene: TRBV4-3
CDR3 protein: CASSQSGQGYEQYF

J gene: TRBJ2-1
V gene: TRBV4-3
CDR3 protein: CASSQVGTGFYNEQFF

J gene: TRBJ2-7
V gene: TRBV5-1
CDR3 protein: CASSLARDRPPYEQYF

J gene: TRBJ2-7
V gene: TRBV7-9
CDR3 protein: CASSDRDSLNYEQYF

J gene: TRBJ2-1
V gene: TRBV12-3/TRBV12-4
CDR3 protein: CASSGDTIGDEQFF

J gene: TRBJ2-3
V gene: TRBV29-1
CDR3 protein: CSVTSGRAQTDTQYF

J gene: TRBJ2-7
V gene: TRBV4-1
CDR3 protein: CASSPPGTFLDEQYF

J gene: TRBJ2-7
V gene: TRBV7-9
CDR3 protein: CASSSRRGIYYEQYF

J gene: TRBJ2-7
V gene: TRBV28
CDR3 protein: CASTDDGTGRDEQYF

J gene: TRBJ1-6
V gene: TRBV2
CDR3 protein: CASTPAGGAYNSPLHF

J gene: TRBJ2-1
V gene: TRBV27
CDR3 protein: CASKSGGAYNEQFF

J gene: TRBJ2-5
V gene: TRBV28
CDR3 protein: CASSPRTGAVQETQYF

J gene: TRBJ2-7
V gene: TRBV6-2/TRBV6-3
CDR3 protein: CASSSGTGEVYEQYF

J gene: TRBJ2-1
V gene: TRBV11-1
CDR3 protein: CASSPDGEQFF

J gene: TRBJ2-1
V gene: TRBV7-8
CDR3 protein: CASCLGGIYCEQFF

J gene: TRBJ2-2
V gene: TRBV9
CDR3 protein: CASSGVWGTGELFF

J gene: TRBJ2-1
V gene: TRBV12-3/TRBV12-4
CDR3 protein: CASSTGERQFF

J gene: TRBJ2-7
V gene: TRBV6-2/TRBV6-3
CDR3 protein: CASNDRVSGEQYF

J gene: TRBJ1-2
V gene: TRBV20-1
CDR3 protein: CSARQGSYGYTF

J gene: TRBJ1-3
V gene: TRBV5-4
CDR3 protein: CASGKGNTIYF

J gene: TRBJ2-1
V gene: TRBV15
CDR3 protein: CATSSPGQGNNEQFF

J gene: TRBJ2-7
V gene: TRBV20-1
CDR3 protein: CSASWKAFEQYF

J gene: TRBJ2-1
V gene: TRBV6-5
CDR3 protein: CASSTYRNEQFF

J gene: TRBJ2-2
V gene: TRBV28
CDR3 protein: CASSFTGTGELFF

J gene: TRBJ2-3
V gene: TRBV5-1
CDR3 protein: CASSPGGGEDTQYF

J gene: TRBJ2-1
V gene: TRBV29-1
CDR3 protein: CGVDPYPQESHRYNEQFF

J gene: TRBJ2-1
V gene: TRBV30
CDR3 protein: CAWSVRWSGNRKYNEQFF

J gene: TRBJ2-7
V gene: TRBV29-1
CDR3 protein: CSGQGPTSYEQYF

J gene: TRBJ2-3
V gene: TRBV28
CDR3 protein: CATLPPGTGDWTDTQYF

J gene: TRBJ1-2
V gene: TRBV28
CDR3 protein: CASSFGTGERGDYGYTF

J gene: TRBJ2-7
V gene: TRBV20-1
CDR3 protein: CSAATSSYEQYF

J gene: TRBJ1-2
V gene: TRBV4-1
CDR3 protein: CASSLQGTGGEEYGYTF

J gene: TRBJ1-2
V gene: TRBV29-1
CDR3 protein: CSTPEQDNYGYTF

J gene: TRBJ2-7
V gene: TRBV7-6
CDR3 protein: CASSLLAGADEQYF

J gene: TRBJ2-1
V gene: TRBV4-3
CDR3 protein: CASSRASGDYNEQFF

J gene: TRBJ2-7
V gene: TRBV20-1
CDR3 protein: CSARALAVSSYEQYF

J gene: TRBJ2-7
V gene: TRBV28
CDR3 protein: CASSFGLAGEYEQYF

J gene: TRBJ2-1
V gene: TRBV20-1
CDR3 protein: CSARDTDYNEQFF

J gene: TRBJ2-5
V gene: TRBV20-1
CDR3 protein: CSARDLGSGETQYF

J gene: TRBJ2-7
V gene: TRBV7-2
CDR3 protein: CASSLVAYEQYF

J gene: TRBJ2-7
V gene: TRBV6-5
CDR3 protein: CASSYQGPYEQYF

J gene: TRBJ2-7
V gene: TRBV7-9
CDR3 protein: CASSSLVYEQYF

J gene: TRBJ1-3
V gene: TRBV9
CDR3 protein: CASSADGLSGNTIYF

J gene: TRBJ2-5
V gene: TRBV28
CDR3 protein: CASSLGFGEEGETQYF

J gene: TRBJ1-1
V gene: TRBV13
CDR3 protein: CASSLVSVNTEAFF

J gene: TRBJ2-7
V gene: TRBV10-2
CDR3 protein: CASSESLAAAYEQYF

J gene: TRBJ2-2
V gene: TRBV5-1
CDR3 protein: CASSFTGNTGELFF